The T cell receptor beta chain under discussion was sequenced for a study of beta chain features in type 1 diabetes. Study-level points and caveats: Moderate but significant shortening of TCRB CDR3s was recorded in all four CD4+ subsets from Type 1 diabetes patients.

This CDR3 has 13 residues. V gave up 2 bases and J gave up 5 bases; unmatched junction bases: 2. In germline, CDR1 is SEHNR, CDR2 FQNEAQ (reference sequence). This clone was detected a few times. Its antigen remains unknown. Via the markers CD45RO/CCR7/CD25/CD127/CD95/CD27, stem cell-like memory, regulatory, central memory and naive CD4+ cells were sorted. Expressed TCRB transcripts were sequenced after all isolated RNA was converted to cDNA. Only in-frame clones appear in the TCRdb table, and some are missing; sequencing was by immunoSEQ multiplex PCR. The sample includes around 300,000 clones, about 8% of them seen just once.

The specimen sequenced was central memory CD4+ T cells from blood. This clonotype was sampled from a woman between 18 and 29 years old in good health. The chain couples TRBV7-9 to TRBJ1-1; 7 bases map to TRBD1. The CDR3 is CASSLQGGTEAFF. The CDR3 DNA follows: TGTGCCAGCAGCTTACAGGGGGGAACTGAAGCTTTCTTT.